This TCR beta chain appears in the sequencing data of a study of glioma-infiltrating T cells after dendritic cell vaccination. Overall study: Patients received three intradermal dendritic cell vaccine injections at biweekly intervals. Study results and limitations: Higher pretreatment TIL content predicted longer progression-free time and survival.

Per the germline V gene, CDR1 is ENHRY and CDR2 is SYGVKD. V lost 3 bases and J lost 5, with 13 bases in between. The CDR3 spans 14 residues. On this clone itself: The antigen is not known.

Primers: 60 V beta forward and 13 J beta reverse. The table came from immunoSEQ multiplex PCR; TCRdb's copy has only in-frame clones and leaves some out. The repertoire consists of roughly 96,000 clones, with 70% to 80% occurring once and the leading ten covering over 5%. Sequences were derived from blood, sampled before dendritic cell vaccination. V gene TRBV10-3 combines with J gene TRBJ2-5; possible D gene TRBD1, 7 bases. The TCR sequence derives from a human donor with glioblastoma. CDR3 protein: CAISDQGGRETQYF. The CDR3 nucleotides read TGTGCCATCAGTGACCAGGGGGGACGGGAGACCCAGTACTTC.